A selection of T cell receptor beta chains follows, all from one sample in a study of identical twins. Each CDR3 protein is one row after TCRdb ran MiXCR on the 5' RACE reads. The sample has 1.5 million to 2 million distinct CDR3 sequences, 32% seen once. The specimen sequenced was cord blood. The origin of the receptors is a newborn girl in good health. CDR3s include the opening cysteine and the closing phenylalanine or tryptophan. The order of the fields is V gene, D gene, clone size, J gene, CDR3 DNA, CDR3 protein. D genes are given only for firm matches. Clone size is stated in some rows and not others, as once, few, many or a class when expanded.

v_call: TRBV27; d_call: TRBD2; clone_size: -; j_call: TRBJ2-1; cdr3_nt: TGTGCCAGCAGTTTAAAGCCGGGACTACTCTTATACAATGAGCAGTTCTTC; cdr3_aa: CASSLKPGLLLYNEQFF
v_call: TRBV7-2; d_call: -; clone_size: -; j_call: TRBJ2-7; cdr3_nt: TGTGCCAGCAGCTTAGAAGTCACAGGCCAGTACTTC; cdr3_aa: CASSLEVTGQYF
v_call: TRBV5-1; d_call: TRBD1; clone_size: few; j_call: TRBJ1-1; cdr3_nt: TGCGCCAGCAGCTTGGACGGCACAGGGGGCACTGAAGCTTTCTTT; cdr3_aa: CASSLDGTGGTEAFF
v_call: TRBV13; d_call: -; clone_size: few; j_call: TRBJ2-5; cdr3_nt: TGTGCCACCTCGGGACTGCACCAAGAGACCCAGTACTTC; cdr3_aa: CATSGLHQETQYF
v_call: TRBV27; d_call: -; clone_size: -; j_call: TRBJ1-1; cdr3_nt: TGTGCCAGCAGCCCGGACTCCTATGTGAACACTGAAGCTTTCTTT; cdr3_aa: CASSPDSYVNTEAFF
v_call: TRBV12-3/TRBV12-4; d_call: -; clone_size: -; j_call: TRBJ1-4; cdr3_nt: TGTGCCAGCAGTTCAAGGAACATTGAAAAACTGTTTTTT; cdr3_aa: CASSSRNIEKLFF
v_call: TRBV11-2; d_call: -; clone_size: -; j_call: TRBJ2-7; cdr3_nt: TGTGCCAGCAGCCGAGGGGGCACAGGGAGGGCTTACGAGCAGTACTTC; cdr3_aa: CASSRGGTGRAYEQYF
v_call: TRBV5-1; d_call: -; clone_size: -; j_call: TRBJ2-7; cdr3_nt: TGCGCCAGCAGCTTGGCCTGGACGGGTGTGTACGAGCAGTACTTC; cdr3_aa: CASSLAWTGVYEQYF
v_call: TRBV7-2; d_call: -; clone_size: -; j_call: TRBJ2-7; cdr3_nt: TGTGCCAGCAGCTTACCCTTTTACGAGCAGTACTTC; cdr3_aa: CASSLPFYEQYF
v_call: TRBV7-9; d_call: TRBD1; clone_size: few; j_call: TRBJ1-2; cdr3_nt: TGTGCCAGCAGCTTAGCCGGGACAGTAGGCGGCTACACCTTC; cdr3_aa: CASSLAGTVGGYTF
v_call: TRBV5-1; d_call: -; clone_size: few; j_call: TRBJ2-3; cdr3_nt: TGCGCCAGCAGCTTGGGACAGGCCACTAGCACAGATACGCAGTATTTT; cdr3_aa: CASSLGQATSTDTQYF
v_call: TRBV5-4; d_call: -; clone_size: few; j_call: TRBJ1-1; cdr3_nt: TGTGCCAGCAGCTCTGGTGGGAGGGCCGCTGAAGCTTTCTTT; cdr3_aa: CASSSGGRAAEAFF
v_call: TRBV20-1; d_call: -; clone_size: -; j_call: TRBJ1-5; cdr3_nt: TGCAGTGCTAGGACGTACAGTTATAGCAATCAGCCCCAGCATTTT; cdr3_aa: CSARTYSYSNQPQHF
v_call: TRBV20-1; d_call: -; clone_size: few; j_call: TRBJ2-2; cdr3_nt: TGCAGTGCTAGAGAACTAGCCGCCGGGGAGCTGTTTTTT; cdr3_aa: CSARELAAGELFF
v_call: TRBV5-1; d_call: -; clone_size: -; j_call: TRBJ2-5; cdr3_nt: TGCGCCAGCAGTCCTTTCAGGCCAGAGCAGCAGTACTTC; cdr3_aa: CASSPFRPEQQYF
v_call: TRBV20-1; d_call: -; clone_size: -; j_call: TRBJ1-3; cdr3_nt: TGCAGTGCTAGACAGGGGAGAGACTCTGGAAACACCATATATTTT; cdr3_aa: CSARQGRDSGNTIYF
v_call: TRBV29-1; d_call: -; clone_size: -; j_call: TRBJ2-5; cdr3_nt: TGCAGCGTTGAAATTGGACTGTTGGGGGAGACCCAGTACTTC; cdr3_aa: CSVEIGLLGETQYF
v_call: TRBV6-5; d_call: -; clone_size: many; j_call: TRBJ2-1; cdr3_nt: TGTGCCAGCAGTTATTTAGGGCTCGGGGTGGGGAGCTCCTACAATGAGCAGTTCTTC; cdr3_aa: CASSYLGLGVGSSYNEQFF